The T cell receptor beta chain described here comes from a study of CD8 T cells in Susac syndrome. Random-hexamer reverse transcription was applied to roughly 0.45 to 1 ug RNA. Amplification of TCR beta CDR3 spanned 54 Vbeta and 13 Jbeta via immunoSEQ multiplex PCR. Using its own MiXCR run on the immunoSEQ multiplex PCR reads, TCRdb lists one record per CDR3 protein. In the table there are 120,000 or so distinct CDR3 sequences, around 95% of which are singletons. Patients with Susac syndrome met diagnostic criteria defined recently for definite or probable disease. This CDR3 has 13 residues. The V end was cut by 5 bases, the J end by 3 bases, with 11 bases between. The germline CDR1 and CDR2 sequences are WSHSY and SAAADI.

The TCR was taken from a human donor with Susac syndrome. Sequences were obtained from CD8+ T cells from PBMCs. The chain joins TRBV10-2 to TRBJ2-7; D may be TRBD2 (6 bases). Here the CDR3 reads CASSYGTLYEQYF. The DNA for the CDR3 is TGCGCCAGCAGTTACGGGACTCTCTACGAGCAGTACTTC.